This T cell receptor (beta chain) came from a study of T cells after yellow fever vaccination. Points from the study as a whole: In FACS-sorted repertoires, abundant clonotypes from the bulk population could appear as contaminants. Most primary-vaccination clones recurred post-booster (approximately 95% CD4, roughly 90% CD8).

Germline V gene lookup returns CDR1 SGHTA and CDR2 FQGNSA. This CDR3 has 13 residues. V lost 5 bases and J 4 bases, leaving 6 bases between the germline ends. Notes on this clonotype: Its antigen remains unidentified.

By 5'RACE template switching, TCR cDNA was produced, with a universal primer site and UMIs added in the process. MiXCR, run by TCRdb on the 5' RACE reads, gives a single entry per CDR3 protein. The sample lists 200,000 to 300,000 distinct CDR3 sequences, about 7% seen once, with 0.65% to 0.9% in the top ten. V gene TRBV7-2 combines with J gene TRBJ2-6; D not resolved. The sequences come from CD4+ T cells sorted from PBMCs, collected 15 days after the yellow fever booster vaccination. The clonotype was recovered from a young man who received the YFV17D yellow fever vaccine. The CDR3 is CASSVPGANVLTF. The CDR3 DNA follows: TGTGCCAGCAGCGTCCCGGGGGCCAACGTCCTGACTTTC.